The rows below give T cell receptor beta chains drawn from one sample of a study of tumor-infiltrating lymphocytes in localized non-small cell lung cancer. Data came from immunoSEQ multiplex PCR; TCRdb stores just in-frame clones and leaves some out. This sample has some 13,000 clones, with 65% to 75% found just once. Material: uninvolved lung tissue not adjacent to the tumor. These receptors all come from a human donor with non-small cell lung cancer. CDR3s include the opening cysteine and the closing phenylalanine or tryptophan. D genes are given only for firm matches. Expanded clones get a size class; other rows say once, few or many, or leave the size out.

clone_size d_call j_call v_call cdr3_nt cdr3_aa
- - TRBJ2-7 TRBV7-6 TGTGCCAGCAGCTCTGAGGGGGTAGGGTCCTACGAGCAGTACTTC CASSSEGVGSYEQYF
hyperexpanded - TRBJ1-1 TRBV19 TGTGCCAGTAAAGGCCCGGATCCCACTGAAGCTTTCTTT CASKGPDPTEAFF
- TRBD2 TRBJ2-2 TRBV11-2 TGTGCCAGCAGCTTAGAACTAGCGGGAGGGCCTGGCGGGGAGCTGTTTTTT CASSLELAGGPGGELFF
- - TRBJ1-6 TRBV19 TGTGCCAGTAGTAGTCGGGGCGATTCACCCCTCCACTTT CASSSRGDSPLHF
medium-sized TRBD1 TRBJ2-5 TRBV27 TGTGCCAGTTGGGGCACTACAGGGGGCGAAGGGACCCAGTACTTC CASWGTTGGEGTQYF
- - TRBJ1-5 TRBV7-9 TGTGCCAGCAGCCCCCTGGGTCAGCCCCAGCATTTT CASSPLGQPQHF
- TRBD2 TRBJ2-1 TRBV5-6 TGTGCCAGCAGCTTGGGTGTGTGGGGGAGGGCCTTCCTGCCGATGCAGTTCTTC CASSLGVWGRAFLPMQFF
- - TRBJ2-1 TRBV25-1 TGTGCCAGCAGCGAGAACCGACAGTCAAGCCTCTACAATGAGCAGTTCTTC CASSENRQSSLYNEQFF
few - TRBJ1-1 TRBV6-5 TGTGCCAGCAGTTACTCGACTAGGGGTCGCACTGAAGCTTTCTTT CASSYSTRGRTEAFF
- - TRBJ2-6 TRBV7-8 TGTGCCAGCAGCTCTATCGCATGGGGGCAGGGAATATCATCTGGGGCCAACGTCCTGACTTTC CASSSIAWGQGISSGANVLTF
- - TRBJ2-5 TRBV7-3 TGTGCCAGCAGCTCCAGTGGGTATGGAGAGACCCAGTACTTC CASSSSGYGETQYF
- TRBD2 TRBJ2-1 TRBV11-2 TGTGCCAGCAGCTTTTCCGGACTAGCGGACAATGAGCAGTTCTTC CASSFSGLADNEQFF
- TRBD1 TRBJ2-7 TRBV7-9 TGTGCCAGCAGCACCCGGACTACAGGGGGACGGACGGACGAGCAGTACTTC CASSTRTTGGRTDEQYF
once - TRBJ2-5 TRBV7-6 TGTGCCAGCAGCTTAGTTAGAGAGACCCAGTACTTC CASSLVRETQYF
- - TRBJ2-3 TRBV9 TGTGCCAGCAGCGTTCTAGCGAAAAGCACAGATACGCAGTATTTT CASSVLAKSTDTQYF
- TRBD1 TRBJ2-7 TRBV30 TGTGCCTGCGAATCCGGGACAGCCTACGAGCAGTACTTC CACESGTAYEQYF
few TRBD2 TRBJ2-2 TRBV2 TGTGCCAGCAGGGAGCGGGGGACTTACACCGGGGAGCTGTTTTTT CASRERGTYTGELFF
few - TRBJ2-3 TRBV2 TGTGCCAGCAGTGAATGGGGACATACGCAGTATTTT CASSEWGHTQYF
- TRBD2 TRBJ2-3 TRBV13 TGTGCCAGCAGCGAATTCATGCTAGCGGGAGAAGGGGGAGATACGCAGTATTTT CASSEFMLAGEGGDTQYF
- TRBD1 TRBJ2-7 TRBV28 TGTGCCAGCAGTTTCTTTTTCTCGGACAGGATCTCCTACGAGCAGTACTTC CASSFFFSDRISYEQYF
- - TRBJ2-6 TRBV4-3 TGCGCCAGCAGCCAAAAGAAAGGGCCCTCTGGGGCCAACGTCCTGACTTTC CASSQKKGPSGANVLTF
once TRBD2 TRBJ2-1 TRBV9 TGTGCCAGCACCAAGAGCGGGAGCTCCTACAATGAGCAGTTCTTC CASTKSGSSYNEQFF
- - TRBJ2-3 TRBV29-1 TGCAGCGTCCGTAGAGGGGGAGATACGCAGTATTTT CSVRRGGDTQYF
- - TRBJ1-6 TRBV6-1 TGTGCCAGCAGCGCAGGGCCCTATAATTCACCCCTCCACTTT CASSAGPYNSPLHF
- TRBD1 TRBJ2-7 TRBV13 TGTGCCAGCAGTTCTACCGGGACAGGGGGCGGCGAGCAGTACTTC CASSSTGTGGGEQYF
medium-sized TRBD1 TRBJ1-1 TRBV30 TGTGCCTGGGGGCTGGGACAGGTGAACACTGAAGCTTTCTTT CAWGLGQVNTEAFF
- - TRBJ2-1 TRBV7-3 TGTGCCAGCAGCTTAACCGGGGGGCGGGTATACAATGAGCAGTTCTTC CASSLTGGRVYNEQFF
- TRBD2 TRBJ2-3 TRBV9 TGTGCCAGCAGCGTAGCTAGCGGGGGGCTCACAGATACGCAGTATTTT CASSVASGGLTDTQYF
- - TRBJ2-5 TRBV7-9 TGTGCCAGCAGCTTTACTGGGGCGACCCAAGAGACCCAGTACTTC CASSFTGATQETQYF
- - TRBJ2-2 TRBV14 TGTGCCAGCAGAAGGGGAGGACGGGACGTCGGGGAGCTGTTTTTT CASRRGGRDVGELFF
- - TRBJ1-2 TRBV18 TGTGCCAGCTCGCCCGACAGCGGCTATGGCTACACCTTC CASSPDSGYGYTF
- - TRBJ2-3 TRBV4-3 TGCGCCAGCAGCCAAGGGTACGGGACGGTGAGCACAGATACGCAGTATTTT CASSQGYGTVSTDTQYF
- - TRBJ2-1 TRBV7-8 TGTGCCAGCAGGCTGGCTTCTAGTTCGGCAAACTCCTACAATGAGCAGTTCTTC CASRLASSSANSYNEQFF